This T cell receptor (beta chain) was recovered during a study of blood T cell repertoires in COVID-19 (TCRdb year 2020). Concerning the study at large: The collaborator samples originated in the United States, Italy and Spain and spanned the acute and convalescent phases of COVID-19. The material from the prospective study consisted of cDNA or gDNA derived from T cells, B-cell-depleted T cells, or PBMCs. Deeply sampled blood TCRbeta repertoires from subjects exposed to, actively infected with, or recovered from COVID-19 were included in the dataset. The repertoires were released in a freely available public database meant as a resource for research on the immune response to SARS-CoV-2. Samples came from the ongoing ImmuneRACE study (first 160 participants) plus 1,254 subjects from 6 global collaborators. A de-identified subject ID, COVID-19 status, age in years and sex were almost always included in the sample metadata. Where HLA class I and class II types were available, the types were taken from metadata supplied by the sample provider, not from assay-based typing.

One collaborating source in Seattle enrolled patients while the patients were actively infected and followed the patients over time throughout the course of disease. Each collaborating institution followed its own protocols to collect whole blood in K2EDTA tubes. For TCRbeta analysis, collaborators shipped samples as frozen whole blood, isolated PBMCs, or DNA extracted from either of those sample types. The immunoSEQ Assay, a bias-controlled multiplex PCR, was used to amplify TCRbeta CDR3 regions from genomic DNA. The study's own analysis went as follows. Within the assay, amplification of reference gene primers was used to estimate how many nucleated cells each sample contained. Sequence reads were collapsed and filtered to measure the absolute abundance of every unique TCRbeta CDR3 rearrangement. For each sample, productive Simpson clonality was calculated by taking the square root of Simpson's diversity index across productive rearrangements. TCRdb obtained this table from immuneACCESS and retained in-frame rearrangements with V and J assigned. These tables miss some clones; where compared with another copy, unresolved V genes account for less than half of the shortfall, and the remainder is unexplained. V and J calls and clone size are given by that table; D and trimming were obtained from the DNA. This sample has 120,000 to 150,000 clones in its table, and about nine tenths of those were observed once. Of the sample, over 2% is held by the ten largest clones.

V and J are trimmed by 5 bases and 6 bases, and the gene matches miss 6 bases of the junction. Sequences MGHDK (CDR1) and SYGVNS (CDR2) are obtained from the germline V gene. From the cysteine up to the phenylalanine, the CDR3 has a length of 15 residues. Left in the record is the CDR3 DNA by itself, 45 bases read in frame from the first base. What the authors observed across the whole study: The quantity of clinical and demographic metadata differed by source and by participant and was supplied without curation.

As for this clone: The specificity of this receptor is unknown. No qualities accompany the bases; no much larger clone lies one base away.

This receptor was obtained from a human donor with COVID-19, enrolled during active disease. The donor label of this sample is uncertain. Here the chain combines TRBV25-1 and TRBJ1-6; a stretch of 8 junction bases matches TRBD1. The sequencing sample was made of peripheral blood. The bases are TGTGCCAGCAGTCTGCCGGGACAGGTTAATTCACCCCTCCACTTT. Its protein is CASSLPGQVNSPLHF.